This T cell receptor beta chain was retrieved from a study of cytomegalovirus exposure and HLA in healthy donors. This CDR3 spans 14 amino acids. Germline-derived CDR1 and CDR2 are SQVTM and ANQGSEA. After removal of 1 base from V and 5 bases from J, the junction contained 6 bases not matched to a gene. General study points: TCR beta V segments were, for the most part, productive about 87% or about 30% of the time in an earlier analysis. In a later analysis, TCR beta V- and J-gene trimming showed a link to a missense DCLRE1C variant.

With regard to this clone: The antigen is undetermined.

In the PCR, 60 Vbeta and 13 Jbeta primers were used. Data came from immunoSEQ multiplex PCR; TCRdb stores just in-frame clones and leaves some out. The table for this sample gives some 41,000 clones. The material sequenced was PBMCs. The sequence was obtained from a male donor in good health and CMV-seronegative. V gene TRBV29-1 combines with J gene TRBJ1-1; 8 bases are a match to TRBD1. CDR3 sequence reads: CSVEAIRGRTEAFF. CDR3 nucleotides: TGCAGCGTTGAAGCGATCAGGGGGCGGACTGAAGCTTTCTTT.